This T cell receptor beta chain was profiled in a study of blood T cell repertoires in COVID-19. Looking at the study overall: Some COVID-19 samples were acute and others convalescent; all came from the United States, Italy and Spain.

Some clones are missing from TCRdb's copy, which holds only in-frame ones; the method was immunoSEQ multiplex PCR. The sample includes 75,000 or so clones, roughly 88% of them seen just once. CDR3 length: 17 amino acids. Per the germline V gene, CDR1 is LGHNA and CDR2 is YNFKEQ. With 0 bases removed from V and 0 bases from J, the gap between germline ends came to 15 bases. Source material: peripheral blood. This clonotype was obtained from a man between 65 and 85 years old with acute or convalescent COVID-19. J is TRBJ2-7 and V is TRBV4-2; tentative D call: TRBD1 (6 bases). The CDR3 DNA reads as TGTGCCAGCAGCCAAGATTCCTCAGGGGCCATCTCCTACGAGCAGTACTTC. This translates into CASSQDSSGAISYEQYF.